These 22 T cell receptor beta chains originate from one sample sequenced in a study of memory CD4+ T cells and cytomegalovirus serostatus. The sort gate was single viable CD3+CD4+CD8-CD45RO+ cells for memory CD4+ T cells. Method: immunoSEQ multiplex PCR; TCRdb's copy keeps in-frame clones and lacks some. The sample consists of 40,000 to 45,000 clones, less than 85% of them appearing once. Sequences were obtained from memory CD4+ T cells from blood. The receptors stem from an adult in good health and CMV-seronegative.

This clone was counted between two and nine times. The CDR3 DNA is TGTGCCTGGAGTGAGGTGGGTCCCACAGATACGCAGTATTTT. This translates into CAWSEVGPTDTQYF. V gene TRBV30 combines with J gene TRBJ2-3, with D hard to call. Trimming took off 1 base at V and 2 bases at J, with 10 bases between the two ends. The CDR3 loop spans 14 amino acids. Germline lookup yields CDR1 GTSNPN and CDR2 SVGIG (reference sequence).

This clone was seen more than once but under ten times. This chain links TRBV19 with TRBJ2-5, with D tentatively TRBD1 (6 bases). V was trimmed by 5 bases and J by 1 base, leaving 11 bases between them. Germline V gene sequence: CDR1 LNHDA, CDR2 SQIVND (reference sequence). CDR3 length: 14 amino acids. The CDR3 spells CASSLGALQETQYF. The CDR3 bases are TGTGCCAGTAGTTTGGGGGCCCTCCAAGAGACCCAGTACTTC. Variable domain in full (rest from reference TRBV19 and TRBJ2-5): DGGITQSPKYLFRKEGQNVTLSCEQNLNHDAMYWYRQDPGQGLRLIYYSQIVNDFQKGDIAEGYSVSREKKESFPLTVTSAQKNPTAFYLCASSLGALQETQYFGPGTRLLVL.

V gene TRBV29-1 combines with J gene TRBJ2-3, with TRBD2 identical over 8 bases. V gave up 4 bases and J gave up 4 bases; unmatched junction bases: 10. CDR3 length: 15 residues. Germline V gives CDR1 SQVTM, CDR2 ANQGSEA. Written as DNA, the CDR3 is TGCAGCGTTGCGGGAGGGACGCCGGACGCAGATACGCAGTATTTT. Its translation is CSVAGGTPDADTQYF.

The rearrangement links TRBV6-5 to TRBJ1-2, with a tentative D call TRBD1 (5 bases). This CDR3 has 15 amino acids. Trimming took 5 bases from V and 4 from J, leaving 17 bases between them. The germline V gene encodes CDR1 MNHEY and CDR2 SVGAGI. The CDR3 sequence is CASSNGGASGYGYTF. As DNA, the CDR3 is TGTGCCAGCAGTAACGGTGGGGCTTCTGGCTATGGCTACACCTTC.

This clone was found once. The gene calls are TRBV7-3 and TRBJ2-3; D could derive from TRBD1 or TRBD2 (7 bases each). The CDR3 sequence is 16 residues long. V lost 2 bases and J lost 0, with 12 bases in between. Germline-derived CDR1 and CDR2 are SGHTA and FQGTGA. CDR3 nucleotides: TGTGCCAGCAGCTTACTCCAGGGGGGGAGCACAGATACGCAGTATTTT. Residues: CASSLLQGGSTDTQYF.

This clone came up a few times. V gene TRBV12-5 combines with J gene TRBJ1-1; D is ambiguous. V was trimmed by 3 bases and J by 4 bases, leaving 9 bases between them. Germline loops: CDR1 LGHNT, CDR2 FRNRAP. The CDR3 length is 13 residues. The CDR3 region has the DNA TGTGCTAGTGGTTTCGGTCGACGCACTGAAGCTTTCTTT. Amino acid sequence: CASGFGRRTEAFF.

The V call is TRBV29-1, the J call TRBJ2-5; D might be TRBD1 or TRBD2, each matching 7 bases. The CDR3 is 15 amino acids. V was shortened by 3 bases and J by 1 base, with 15 bases between the two germline ends. CDR1 and CDR2 (germline): SQVTM, ANQGSEA. The CDR3 bases are TGCAGCGTTGACAGGGGGGGGGCTACCCAAGAGACCCAGTACTTC. It is translated as CSVDRGGATQETQYF.

The chain recombines TRBV5-8 with TRBJ1-5; a possible D gene is TRBD1 (5 bases). Trimming left V 6 bases short and J 2 bases short, with 9 bases between. The germline V gene encodes CDR1 SGHTS and CDR2 YDEGEE. The CDR3 has 13 residues. CDR3 sequence reads: CASNRDGNQPQHF. CDR3 bases: TGTGCCAGCAACCGGGACGGCAATCAGCCCCAGCATTTT.

The chain combines TRBV9 with TRBJ2-2; TRBD2 aligns across 9 bases. This CDR3 is built from 17 residues. J gave up 3 bases and V 0 bases, and 6 bases lay outside the gene matches. Germline V gene lookup returns CDR1 SGDLS and CDR2 YYNGEE. This chain's CDR3 is CASSVGSAGGYTGELFF. CDR3 sequence (DNA): TGTGCCAGCAGCGTAGGGTCAGCGGGGGGATACACCGGGGAGCTGTTTTTT. Together with reference TRBV9 and TRBJ2-2, the CDR3 gives the full variable domain: DSGVTQTPKHLITATGQRVTLRCSPRSGDLSVYWYQQSLDQGLQFLIQYYNGEERAKGNILERFSAQQFPDLHSELNLSSLELGDSALYFCASSVGSAGGYTGELFFGEGSRLTVL.

The rearrangement joins TRBV6-5 to TRBJ2-3, with a possible D match to TRBD1 (6 bases). V lost 6 bases, J lost 6 bases, and 16 bases lay in between. The germline CDR1 and CDR2 sequences are MNHEY and SVGAGI. This CDR3 has 14 residues. CDR3 loop: CASSPTGTADTQYF. In DNA, the CDR3 is TGTGCCAGCAGCCCGACAGGAACGGCGGATACGCAGTATTTT.

The chain joins TRBV6-1 to TRBJ2-7; D possibly matches TRBD1 or TRBD2 (5 bases each). The CDR3 is made up of 14 amino acids. Germline V gene data show CDR1 as MNHNS and CDR2 as SASEGT. V was trimmed by 4 bases and J by 1 base, leaving 11 bases between them. The CDR3 coding sequence is TGTGCCAGCAGTGTCGAGGGGCTATCCTACGAGCAGTACTTC. It specifies CASSVEGLSYEQYF.

The sample holds a few counts of this clone. This chain uses TRBV12-5 with TRBJ1-4; no reliable D call. This CDR3 is built from 15 residues. Trimming took off 5 bases at V and 7 bases at J, with 17 bases between the two ends. The germline V gene has CDR1 LGHNT and CDR2 FRNRAP. Here the CDR3 DNA reads TGTGCTAGTGGTCCGGGTGGCGCGGGTGGTGAAAAACTGTTTTTT. Residues: CASGPGGAGGEKLFF.

This clone was found once. The genes are TRBV4-1 and TRBJ1-4; 9 bases are a match to TRBD1. The junction had 6 bases not matched to a gene; V was cut back by 0 bases and J by 7 bases. This CDR3 comprises 16 residues. Germline V gives CDR1 MGHRA, CDR2 YSYEKL. The CDR3 coding sequence is TGCGCCAGCAGCCAAGACTTTGGGACAGGGAGTGAAAAACTGTTTTTT. Translation: CASSQDFGTGSEKLFF.

V and J are TRBV13 and TRBJ2-1, with a possible D match to TRBD1 (6 bases). This CDR3 is built from 16 residues. In germline, CDR1 is PRHDT, CDR2 FYEKMQ (reference sequence). The V gene lost 5 bases and the J gene lost 6 bases, with 20 bases spanning the gap. CDR3 protein: CASSSGWTAIGNEQFF. DNA for the CDR3: TGTGCCAGCAGCAGTGGATGGACAGCGATCGGCAATGAGCAGTTCTTC.

This sequence joins TRBV6-1 and TRBJ2-1; a possible D gene is TRBD2 (6 bases). CDR1 MNHNS and CDR2 SASEGT come from the germline V gene. The CDR3 spans 15 residues. V lost 2 bases and J 4 bases, leaving 12 bases between the germline ends. The CDR3 nucleotides are TGTGCCAGCAGTGAAAGGCGGGGAGAATACAATGAGCAGTTCTTC. It translates to CASSERRGEYNEQFF.

The rearrangement links TRBV18 to TRBJ2-2; 9 bases agree with TRBD1. Trimming at V came to 4 bases and at J to 4 bases, leaving 10 bases not matched to a gene. Germline-derived CDR1 and CDR2 are KGHSH and LQKENI. The CDR3 covers 17 residues. CDR3 DNA sequence: TGTGCCAGCTCACGTTGGACAGGGGATTTAGGCACCGGGGAGCTGTTTTTT. It is translated as CASSRWTGDLGTGELFF. Drawing the rest from reference TRBV18 and TRBJ2-2, the complete variable domain is NAGVMQNPRHLVRRRGQEARLRCSPMKGHSHVYWYRQLPEEGLKFMVYLQKENIIDESGMPKERFSAEFPKEGPSILRIQQVVRGDSAAYFCASSRWTGDLGTGELFFGEGSRLTVL.

V usage is TRBV7-9 and J usage is TRBJ1-1; TRBD1 aligns across 8 bases. This CDR3 is 15 amino acids long. V dropped 5 bases and J dropped 4; count of bases not matched to a gene: 9. Germline V gives CDR1 SEHNR, CDR2 FQNEAQ (reference sequence). Written as DNA, the CDR3 is TGTGCCAGCAGCACGAATCCAGGGGGCTTCACTGAAGCTTTCTTT. Translated: CASSTNPGGFTEAFF.

V gene TRBV9 combines with J gene TRBJ2-2; D is possibly TRBD2 (5 bases). CDR1 is SGDLS and CDR2 is YYNGEE in the germline V gene. V lost 0 bases, J lost 6 bases, and 12 bases lay in between. This CDR3 contains 15 residues. CDR3 sequence reads: CASSVGGEMAGELFF. As DNA, the CDR3 is TGTGCCAGCAGCGTAGGTGGGGAGATGGCCGGGGAGCTGTTTTTT.

In its sample, this clone was seen many times. V and J are TRBV19 and TRBJ1-1; D gene ambiguous. Between the trimmed V and J ends, which lost 6 bases and 2 bases, there was a span of 10 bases. The germline gives CDR1 LNHDA, CDR2 SQIVND (reference sequence). The CDR3 is 13 amino acids. The CDR3 nucleotides are TGTGCCAGTAGGTCAGGCCGAAACACTGAAGCTTTCTTT. Translated, it gives CASRSGRNTEAFF.

The chain combines TRBV5-1 with TRBJ2-3, with D perhaps TRBD2 (6 bases). Trimming took 6 bases from V and 2 from J, leaving 16 bases between them. The CDR3 covers 15 residues. The germline CDR1 and CDR2 sequences are SGHRS and YFSETQ. Written as DNA, the CDR3 is TGCGCCAGCAATTTGTTGGCGGGGTCCACAGATACGCAGTATTTT. It encodes CASNLLAGSTDTQYF. Variable domain in full (rest from reference TRBV5-1 and TRBJ2-3): KAGVTQTPRYLIKTRGQQVTLSCSPISGHRSVSWYQQTPGQGLQFLFEYFSETQRNKGNFPGRFSGRQFSNSRSEMNVSTLELGDSALYLCASNLLAGSTDTQYFGPGTRLTVL.

The chain employs TRBV5-3 and TRBJ2-3; tentatively, D is TRBD1 (6 bases). TRBV5-3 is annotated as an ORF whose role is uncertain. Trimming shortened V by 8 bases and J by 5 bases, and 15 bases separated the two germline ends. The CDR3 consists of 13 residues. For the CDR3, the DNA is TGTGCCAGCCGAAACAGGGTGGAAGATACGCAGTATTTT. Its translation is CASRNRVEDTQYF.

The CDR3 bases are TGTGCCAGCAGCCCCGGGACCTACTTCGGGCAGTACTTC. Amino acid sequence: CASSPGTYFGQYF. This chain links TRBV7-9 with TRBJ2-7; possibly TRBD1 or TRBD2 for D (5 bases each). V was shortened by 5 bases and J by 9 bases, with 17 bases between the two germline ends. This CDR3 spans 13 amino acids. Germline assignment: CDR1 SEHNR and CDR2 FQNEAQ (reference sequence).